Below, 3 T cell receptor beta chains from the same sample are listed, as sequenced in a study of T cells after posttransplantation cyclophosphamide. This table comes from immunoSEQ multiplex PCR, and its TCRdb copy is limited to in-frame clones, with some not included. Of approximately 45,000 clones listed, roughly nine tenths were seen once; the top ten hold 2.5% to 4%. The sample comprised PBMCs. All receptors derive from a woman aged 45 to 65 in good health and a related stem cell transplant donor.

V is TRBV18 and J is TRBJ1-2, with 9 bases matching TRBD1. The CDR3 is 16 amino acids. Germline V gives CDR1 KGHSH, CDR2 LQKENI. The ends lost 3 bases at V and 8 bases at J; junction bases unmatched: 13. CDR3 amino acids: CASSPVGQGSIGGYTF. DNA for the CDR3: TGTGCCAGCTCACCCGTCGGACAGGGGTCCATTGGAGGCTACACCTTC.

The chain employs TRBV28 and TRBJ2-1; perhaps TRBD2 as D (6 bases). V was pared by 8 bases and J by 3 bases, with 20 bases between. Per the germline V gene, CDR1 is MDHEN and CDR2 is SYDVKM. CDR3 length: 16 residues. The CDR3 region has the DNA TGTGCCAGCTTTAAGGGCGGCGGGGCTGACTACAATGAGCAGTTCTTC. It translates to CASFKGGGADYNEQFF.

The chain has TRBV12-5 and TRBJ1-5; 10 bases agree with TRBD1. The trim removed 1 base at V and 6 bases at J, leaving 3 bases unmatched. CDR1 LGHNT and CDR2 FRNRAP come from the germline V gene. This CDR3 contains 15 residues. CDR3 DNA sequence: TGTGCTAGTGGTTTGGGACAGGGGGCAAGTCAGCCCCAGCATTTT. Residues: CASGLGQGASQPQHF.